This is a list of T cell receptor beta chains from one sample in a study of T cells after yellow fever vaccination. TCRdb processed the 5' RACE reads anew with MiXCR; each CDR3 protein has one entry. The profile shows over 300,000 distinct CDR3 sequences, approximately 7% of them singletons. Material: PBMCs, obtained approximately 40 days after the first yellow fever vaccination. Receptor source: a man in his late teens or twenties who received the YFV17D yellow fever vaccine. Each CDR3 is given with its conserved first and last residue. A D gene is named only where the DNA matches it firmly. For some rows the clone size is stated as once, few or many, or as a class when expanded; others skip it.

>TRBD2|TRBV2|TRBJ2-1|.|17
TGTGCCGTACCGGGACTAGCGGGGATGAGCTCCTACAATGAGCAGTTCTTC
CAVPGLAGMSSYNEQFF
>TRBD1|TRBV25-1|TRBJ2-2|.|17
TGTGCCAGCAGTGCTCCCCATGGGACAGCGAACACCGGGGAGCTGTTTTTT
CASSAPHGTANTGELFF
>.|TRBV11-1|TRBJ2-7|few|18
TGTGCCAGCAGCTTAAAGTGGGGGGCAACTACCCGCTTGGCCGAGCAGTACTTC
CASSLKWGATTRLAEQYF
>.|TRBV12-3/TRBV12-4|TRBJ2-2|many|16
TGTGCCAGCGGCGATCCGGGACACAGAAACACCGGGGAGCTGTTTTTT
CASGDPGHRNTGELFF
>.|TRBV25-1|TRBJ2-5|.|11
TGTGCCAGCAGACGAAGAGAGACCCAGTACTTC
CASRRRETQYF
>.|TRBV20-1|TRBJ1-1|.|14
TGCAGTGCTAGACCCCCTACCGGGGGGTCTGAAGCTTTCTTT
CSARPPTGGSEAFF
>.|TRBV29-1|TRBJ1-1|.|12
TGCAGCGTTGATCGATCGGATCGTGCAGCTTTCTTT
CSVDRSDRAAFF
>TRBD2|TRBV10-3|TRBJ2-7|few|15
TGTGCCATCAGTGAACCTAGCGGGGGATCCTACGAGCAGTACTTC
CAISEPSGGSYEQYF
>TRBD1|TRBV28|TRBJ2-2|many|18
TGTGCCAGCAGCTCACAGCTCCGGGACAGGGAAATCAGCAGGGAGCTGTTTTTT
CASSSQLRDREISRELFF
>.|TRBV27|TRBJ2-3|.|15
TGTGCCAGCAGTTTCGCGGGGGCGCAGACAGATACGCAGTATTTT
CASSFAGAQTDTQYF
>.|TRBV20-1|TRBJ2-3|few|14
TGCAGTGCTACGTACCCGAGGGGGACAGATACGCAGTATTTT
CSATYPRGTDTQYF
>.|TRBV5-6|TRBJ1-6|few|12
TGTGCCAGCAGGGCAGGGATCTCACCCCTCCACTTT
CASRAGISPLHF
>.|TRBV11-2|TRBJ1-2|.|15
TGTGCCAGCAGCTTAGAGGGGGTTTTATCGTATGGCTACACCTTC
CASSLEGVLSYGYTF
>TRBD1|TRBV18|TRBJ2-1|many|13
TGTGCCAGCGGGACAGGGACCTACAATGAGCAGTTCTTC
CASGTGTYNEQFF
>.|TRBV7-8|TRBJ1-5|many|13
TGTGCCAGCAGCGACTATAGCAATCAGCCCCAGCATTTT
CASSDYSNQPQHF
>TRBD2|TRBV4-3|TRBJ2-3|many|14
TGCGCCAGCAGCAACTGGCTAGCGGAAGATACGCAGTATTTT
CASSNWLAEDTQYF
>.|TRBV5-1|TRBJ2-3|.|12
TGCGCCAGCAGCGACCCGATTTCCCCACCGTATTTT
CASSDPISPPYF
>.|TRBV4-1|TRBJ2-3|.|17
TGCGCCAGCAGCCAGAAGTCGACATGGGGGGGCCAGGATACGCAGTATTTT
CASSQKSTWGGQDTQYF
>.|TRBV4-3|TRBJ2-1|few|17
TGCGCCAGCAGCCAAGGCCCCTCGGGCGGTCCCTACAATGAGCAGTTCTTC
CASSQGPSGGPYNEQFF
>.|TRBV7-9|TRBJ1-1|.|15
TGTGCCAGCAGCTTAGACCTCGCAGTCGACACTGAAGCTTTCTTT
CASSLDLAVDTEAFF
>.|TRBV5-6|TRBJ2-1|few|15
TGTGCCAGCAGCCGCGGGACGGCGGATGTCAAGAAGCAGTTCTTC
CASSRGTADVKKQFF
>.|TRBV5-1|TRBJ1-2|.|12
TGCGGCAGCAGCTTCTCCGGGGGAGGCTACACCTTC
CGSSFSGGGYTF
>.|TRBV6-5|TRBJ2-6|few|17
TGTGCCAGCAGTTATGCGGGGGCCAACCCTGGGGCCAACGTCCTGACTTTC
CASSYAGANPGANVLTF
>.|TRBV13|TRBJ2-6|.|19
TGTGCCAGCAGCTTGGGTTGGGGCAGGGGTTCCTCTGGGGCCAACGTCCTGACTTTC
CASSLGWGRGSSGANVLTF
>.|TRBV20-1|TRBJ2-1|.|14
TGCAGTGCTGAGGGAGTAGCATCCTACAATGAGCAGTTCTTC
CSAEGVASYNEQFF
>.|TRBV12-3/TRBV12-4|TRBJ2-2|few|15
TGTGCCAGCAGACTCTCGAGGGGCGGGACCGGGGAGCTGTTTTTT
CASRLSRGGTGELFF
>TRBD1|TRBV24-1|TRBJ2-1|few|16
TGTGCCACCAGTGATACCGGGACAGGGGCGATGAATGAGCAGTTCTTC
CATSDTGTGAMNEQFF
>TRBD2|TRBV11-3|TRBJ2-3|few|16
TGTGCCAGCAGCTTCCGGGGGGAGCTAGTCGCAGATACGCAGTATTTT
CASSFRGELVADTQYF
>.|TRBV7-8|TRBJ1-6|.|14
TGTGCCAGCAGCAACCGGGACCTAAATTCACCCCTCCACTTT
CASSNRDLNSPLHF
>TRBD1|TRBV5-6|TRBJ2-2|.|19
TGTGCCAGCAGCTTGGAATCGACAGGGGGCTTTAGGGGCACCGGGGAGCTGTTTTTT
CASSLESTGGFRGTGELFF
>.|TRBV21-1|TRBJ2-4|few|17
TGTGCCAGCAGCTTGACAGGGCAGGGTGTGACCAAAAACATTCAGTACTTC
CASSLTGQGVTKNIQYF
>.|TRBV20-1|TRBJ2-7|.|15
TGCAGTGCTGCCCTCCCCTCTCTTGGGTCGTACGAGCAGTACTTC
CSAALPSLGSYEQYF
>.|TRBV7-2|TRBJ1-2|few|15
TGTGCCAGCAGCTTCGTAGCAGTGTTTAACTATGGCTACACCTTC
CASSFVAVFNYGYTF
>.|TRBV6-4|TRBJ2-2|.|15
TGTGCCAGCAGTCCACAGGGTGTAAGCGCCGGGGAGCTGTTTTTT
CASSPQGVSAGELFF
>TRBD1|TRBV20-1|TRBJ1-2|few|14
TGCAGTGCTAGAGCGACAGGGGGTCGGGTTGGCTACACCTTC
CSARATGGRVGYTF
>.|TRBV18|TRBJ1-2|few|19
TGTGCCAGCTCACCTGCCTCTGTCGGGGACCCACAAGCTAACTATGGCTACACCTTC
CASSPASVGDPQANYGYTF
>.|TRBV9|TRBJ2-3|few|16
TGTGCCAGCAGCGATAAAGACAGGGTGGGGGGGGATACGCAGTATTTT
CASSDKDRVGGDTQYF
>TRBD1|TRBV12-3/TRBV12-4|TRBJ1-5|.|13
TGTGCCAGCTACGGGACAGGGGAACAGCCCCAGCATTTT
CASYGTGEQPQHF
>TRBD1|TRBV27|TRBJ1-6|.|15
TGTGCCAGCAGAAGGATGACAGGGATCCATTCACCCCTCCACTTT
CASRRMTGIHSPLHF
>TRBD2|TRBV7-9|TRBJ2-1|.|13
TGTGCCAGCAGCTTGGGGGGGGTTAATGAGCAGTTCTTC
CASSLGGVNEQFF
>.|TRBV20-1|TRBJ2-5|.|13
TGCAGTGCTAGCCCGGGGGTCCAAGAGACCCAGTACTTC
CSASPGVQETQYF
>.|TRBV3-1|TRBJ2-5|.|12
TGTGCCAGCAGCCTCACCAGGCAGACCCAGTACTTC
CASSLTRQTQYF
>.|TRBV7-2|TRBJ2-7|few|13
TGTGCCAGCAGCTTATACGGACCCTACGAGCAGTACTTC
CASSLYGPYEQYF
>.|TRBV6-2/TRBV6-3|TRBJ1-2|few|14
TGTGCCAGCAGTTCCGGGACCCTTATCCATGGCTACACCTTC
CASSSGTLIHGYTF
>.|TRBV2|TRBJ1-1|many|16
TGTGCCAGCAGTGAAGGACTCAACGGGGGCTTGGCTGAAGCTTTCTTT
CASSEGLNGGLAEAFF
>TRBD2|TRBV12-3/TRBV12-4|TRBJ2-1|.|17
TGTGCCAGCAGTCTTCGGACTAGCTCCCTCCCTACAAATGAGCAGTTCTTC
CASSLRTSSLPTNEQFF
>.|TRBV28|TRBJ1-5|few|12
TGTGCCAGCAGTTTAAAAAGACTAGCCCAGCATTTT
CASSLKRLAQHF
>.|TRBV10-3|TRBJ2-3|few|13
TGTGCCATACAGGGTTCCCGGGTAGATACGCAGTATTTT
CAIQGSRVDTQYF
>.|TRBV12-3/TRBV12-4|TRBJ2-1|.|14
TGTGCCAGCAGTTTGGGTTCACGGGACAATGAGCAGTTCTTC
CASSLGSRDNEQFF
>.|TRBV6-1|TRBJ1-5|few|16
TGTGCCAGCAGTGAATTTGCGCCCGGGGGCAATCAGCCCCAGCATTTT
CASSEFAPGGNQPQHF
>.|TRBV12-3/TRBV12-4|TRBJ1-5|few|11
TGTGCCAGCAGTAATAATCAGCCCCAGCATTTT
CASSNNQPQHF
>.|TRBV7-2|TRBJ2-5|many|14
TGTGCCAGTCACCTAGGCAACCCAAAAGAGACCCAGTACTTC
CASHLGNPKETQYF